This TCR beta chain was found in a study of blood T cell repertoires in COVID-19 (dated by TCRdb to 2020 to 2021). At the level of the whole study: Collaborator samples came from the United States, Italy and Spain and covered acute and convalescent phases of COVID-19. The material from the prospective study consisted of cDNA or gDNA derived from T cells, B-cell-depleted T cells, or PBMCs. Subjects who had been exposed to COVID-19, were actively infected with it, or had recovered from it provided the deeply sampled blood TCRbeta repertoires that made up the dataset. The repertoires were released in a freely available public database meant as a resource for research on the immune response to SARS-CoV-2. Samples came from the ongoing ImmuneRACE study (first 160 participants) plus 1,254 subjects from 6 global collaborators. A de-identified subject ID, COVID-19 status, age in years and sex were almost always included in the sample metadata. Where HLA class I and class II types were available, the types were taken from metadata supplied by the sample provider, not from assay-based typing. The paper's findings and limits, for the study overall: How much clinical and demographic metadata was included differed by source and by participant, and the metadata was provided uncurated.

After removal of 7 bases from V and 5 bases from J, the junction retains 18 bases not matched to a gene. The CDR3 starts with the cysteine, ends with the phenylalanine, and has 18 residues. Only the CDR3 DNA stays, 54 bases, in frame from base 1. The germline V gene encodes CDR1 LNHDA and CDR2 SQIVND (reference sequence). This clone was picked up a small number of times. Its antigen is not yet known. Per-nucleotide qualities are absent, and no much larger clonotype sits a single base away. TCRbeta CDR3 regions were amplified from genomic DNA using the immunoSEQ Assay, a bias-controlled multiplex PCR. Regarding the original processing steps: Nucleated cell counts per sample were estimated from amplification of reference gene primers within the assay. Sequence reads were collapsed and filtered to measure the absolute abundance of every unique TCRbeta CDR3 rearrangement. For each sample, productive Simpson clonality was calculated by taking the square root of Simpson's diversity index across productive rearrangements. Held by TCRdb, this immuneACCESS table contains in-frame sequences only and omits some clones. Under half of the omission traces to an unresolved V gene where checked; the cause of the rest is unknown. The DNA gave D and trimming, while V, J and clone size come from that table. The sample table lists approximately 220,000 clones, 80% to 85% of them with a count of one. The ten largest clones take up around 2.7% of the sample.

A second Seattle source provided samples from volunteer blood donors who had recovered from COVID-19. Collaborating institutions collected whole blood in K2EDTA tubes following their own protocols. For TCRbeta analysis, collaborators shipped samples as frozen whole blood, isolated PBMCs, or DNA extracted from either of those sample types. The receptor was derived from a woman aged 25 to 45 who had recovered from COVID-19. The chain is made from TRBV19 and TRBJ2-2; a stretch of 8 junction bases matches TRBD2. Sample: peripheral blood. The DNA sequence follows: TGTGCCAGTACCACGTCGTTTTCGGGAGGGAGGGGAACCGGGGAGCTGTTTTTT. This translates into CASTTSFSGGRGTGELFF.